Presented here are 9 T cell receptor beta chains from one specimen sequenced in a study of vaccination and CD4 T cells after COVID-19. These receptors are not linked to any known antigen. Cultured CD4+ T-cell DNA underwent Oncomine TCR Beta short-read sequencing. TCRdb called the PCR reads again in MiXCR, with one record for every CDR3 protein. The sample records about 17,000 distinct CDR3 sequences, about 42% being singletons. Sample treatment: roughly 10-day PBMC culture with coronavirus spike peptide pools or control peptides (ViraFEST assay). The sequences come from CD4+ T cells from blood, cultured in vitro, collected before SARS-CoV-2 vaccination. These receptors all come from a human donor who received a COVID-19 vaccine.

This rearrangement joins TRBV30 to TRBJ1-1, with D hard to call. CDR1 is GTSNPN and CDR2 is SVGIG in the germline V gene (reference sequence). The CDR3 contains 13 residues. V lost 0 bases and J lost 7, with 12 bases in between. CDR3 region: CAWSVLEVLEAFF. The DNA for the CDR3 is TGTGCCTGGAGTGTACTTGAGGTACTTGAAGCTTTCTTT. Full variable domain (remainder filled in from reference TRBV30 and TRBJ1-1): SQTIHQWPATLVQPVGSPLSLECTVEGTSNPNLYWYRQAAGRGLQLLFYSVGIGQISSEVPQNLSASRPQDRQFILSSKKLLLSDSGFYLCAWSVLEVLEAFFGQGTRLTVV.

This clonotype was seen a handful of times. The V call is TRBV7-9, the J call TRBJ1-2; 7 positions agree with TRBD1. The CDR3 has 13 amino acids. V dropped 5 bases and J dropped 5; count of bases not matched to a gene: 5. CDR1 and CDR2 (germline): SEHNR, FQNEAQ (reference sequence). The chain's CDR3 is CASSPGQRYGYTF. The DNA of the CDR3 is TGTGCCAGCAGCCCGGGACAGAGATATGGCTACACCTTC.

This chain links TRBV6-1 with TRBJ2-7; 8 bases are shared with TRBD1. The CDR3 covers 14 residues. V dropped 6 bases and J dropped 3; count of bases not matched to a gene: 7. The germline V gene has CDR1 MNHNS and CDR2 SASEGT. CDR3 region: CASSQTGANYEQYF. As DNA, the CDR3 is TGTGCCAGCAGCCAGACAGGGGCGAACTACGAGCAGTACTTC.

The chain recombines TRBV27 with TRBJ2-3; D might be TRBD1 or TRBD2, each matching 6 bases. V was shortened by 2 bases and J by 2 bases, with 14 bases between the two germline ends. The CDR3 totals 16 residues. Germline CDR1 reads MNHEY; CDR2 reads SMNVEV (reference sequence). The CDR3 spells CASSLGGRVNTDTQYF. The CDR3 nucleotides read TGTGCCAGCAGTTTAGGGGGGCGTGTGAACACAGATACGCAGTATTTT.

This clonotype was seen a few times. This chain joins TRBV20-1 and TRBJ1-1; maybe TRBD1 (6 bases). The CDR3 extends over 16 amino acids. Deletions cut 0 bases from V and 3 bases from J, with 17 bases between. The germline CDR1 and CDR2 sequences are DFQATT and SNEGSKA (reference sequence). The CDR3 region is CSARDPQGDVYTEAFF. The CDR3 DNA reads as TGCAGTGCTAGAGATCCACAGGGAGATGTGTACACTGAAGCTTTCTTT.

The V call is TRBV2, the J call TRBJ1-5; tentatively, D is TRBD1 (5 bases). CDR3 length: 13 residues. CDR1 and CDR2 (germline): SNHLY, FYNNEI. The V end lost 6 bases, the J end lost 0 bases, and 6 bases lay between the germline ends. CDR3 sequence (DNA): TGTGCCAGCAGAGGGGATAGCAATCAGCCCCAGCATTTT. This encodes CASRGDSNQPQHF.

This clonotype was detected only once. V gene TRBV7-9 combines with J gene TRBJ2-3; D is possibly TRBD2 (6 bases). This CDR3 has 17 amino acids. Looked up from germline, CDR1 is SEHNR and CDR2 is FQNEAQ (reference sequence). Trimming removed 5 bases at V and 2 bases at J, with 20 bases between. As DNA, the CDR3 is TGTGCCAGCAGCCTACCCACGGTAGCGGCAAACACAGATACGCAGTATTTT. Residues: CASSLPTVAANTDTQYF.

The rearrangement joins TRBV7-3 to TRBJ2-2; D is undetermined. Trimming took off 2 bases at V and 5 bases at J, with 6 bases between the two ends. Germline V gene data show CDR1 as SGHTA and CDR2 as FQGTGA. The CDR3 is made up of 13 amino acids. The CDR3 here is CASSLSATGELFF. The DNA of the CDR3 is TGTGCCAGCAGCTTATCGGCGACCGGGGAGCTGTTTTTT. Full variable domain (rest looked up from reference TRBV7-3 and TRBJ2-2): GAGVSQTPSNKVTEKGKYVELRCDPISGHTALYWYRQSLGQGPEFLIYFQGTGAADDSGLPNDRFFAVRPEGSVSTLKIQRTERGDSAVYLCASSLSATGELFFGEGSRLTVL.

J is TRBJ2-1 and V is TRBV20-1, with 7 bases aligning to TRBD2. In germline, CDR1 is DFQATT, CDR2 SNEGSKA (reference sequence). J lost 8 bases, V lost 8 bases, and 9 bases had no gene match. The CDR3 consists of 12 residues. The CDR3 bases are TGCAGTTCCCGGCGGGGGAACGATGAGCAGTTCTTC. It yields the protein CSSRRGNDEQFF.